What follows is one TCR beta chain and its context. No antigen is known for it. The entire patient cohort was treatment-naive prior to thyroid surgery. This record comes from a study of metastatic and nonmetastatic thyroid tumors. Study-wide results and limits: Within blood and tumor, benign nodules reportedly had significantly lower TCR beta diversity than malignant thyroid tumors did.

TCRdb re-called clones via MiXCR from the PCR reads. Among about 12,000 clones, about a third were seen once, and the ten largest hold around 12%. This CDR3 is 14 amino acids long. V trimming: 1 base; J trimming: 3 bases; junction bases outside the gene matches: 0. Per germline, CDR1 DFQATT and CDR2 SNEGSKA (reference sequence). The sample comprised tumor tissue. The chain has TRBV20-1 and TRBJ2-2, with TRBD1 matching over 9 bases. The clonotype originates from a female donor with papillary thyroid cancer or a benign thyroid nodule (not recorded which). Some clones in this sample may be carry-over from other donors' samples. This CDR3 reads CSARGTGDTGELFF. CDR3 DNA: TGCAGTGCTAGAGGGACAGGGGACACCGGGGAGCTGTTTTTT.